Listed below are T cell receptor beta chains from one sample, sequenced in a study of T cells in Graves' hyperthyroidism and ophthalmopathy. TCRdb fed the multiplex PCR reads into MiXCR, producing one record per CDR3 protein. The data contain a few hundred thousand distinct CDR3 sequences, more than 20% of them singletons. Sequenced input: blood. These receptors came from a man aged 50 to 60 with Graves' hyperthyroidism. Both conserved end residues are part of each CDR3. The D gene is left open where the match is weak. A row's size may be missing; if present it is once, few, many or a size class.

J gene: TRBJ2-5
D gene: TRBD1
clone size: .
V gene: TRBV5-1
CDR3 protein: CASSLGTGEETQYF
CDR3 DNA: TGCGCCAGCAGCTTGGGGACAGGAGAAGAGACCCAGTACTTC

J gene: TRBJ2-1
D gene: TRBD1
clone size: few
V gene: TRBV28
CDR3 protein: CASSLYGRGTGGYNEQFF
CDR3 DNA: TGTGCCAGCAGTTTATATGGAAGAGGGACAGGGGGCTACAATGAGCAGTTCTTC

J gene: TRBJ2-1
D gene: .
clone size: .
V gene: TRBV12-5
CDR3 protein: CASGSALSYNEQFF
CDR3 DNA: TGTGCTAGTGGGTCAGCGTTATCCTACAATGAGCAGTTCTTC

J gene: TRBJ2-1
D gene: TRBD2
clone size: .
V gene: TRBV11-2
CDR3 protein: CASSLDYQGGTSGTSSYNEQFF
CDR3 DNA: TGTGCCAGCAGCTTAGATTATCAGGGCGGGACTAGCGGCACTAGCTCCTACAATGAGCAGTTCTTC

J gene: TRBJ1-2
D gene: .
clone size: .
V gene: TRBV6-1
CDR3 protein: CASSPAEGTLGANYGYTF
CDR3 DNA: TGTGCCAGCAGCCCAGCTGAAGGGACCTTAGGGGCTAACTATGGCTACACCTTC

J gene: TRBJ2-5
D gene: TRBD1
clone size: .
V gene: TRBV18
CDR3 protein: CASSPPRQGQETQYF
CDR3 DNA: TGTGCCAGCTCACCACCTCGACAGGGGCAAGAGACCCAGTACTTC

J gene: TRBJ2-3
D gene: TRBD2
clone size: many
V gene: TRBV29-1
CDR3 protein: CSVEEVASGSMNTQYF
CDR3 DNA: TGCAGCGTTGAAGAGGTGGCTAGCGGGAGTATGAATACGCAGTATTTT

J gene: TRBJ2-7
D gene: .
clone size: .
V gene: TRBV24-1
CDR3 protein: CATSVSGSYEQYF
CDR3 DNA: TGTGCCACCAGTGTCTCCGGTTCCTACGAGCAGTACTTC

J gene: TRBJ2-2
D gene: TRBD1
clone size: .
V gene: TRBV29-1
CDR3 protein: CSVVPQGAVGELFF
CDR3 DNA: TGCAGCGTTGTTCCACAGGGGGCAGTCGGGGAGCTGTTTTTT

J gene: TRBJ2-5
D gene: .
clone size: many
V gene: TRBV11-2
CDR3 protein: CASSFGPGMMETQYF
CDR3 DNA: TGTGCCAGCAGCTTCGGTCCAGGGATGATGGAGACCCAGTACTTC

J gene: TRBJ2-3
D gene: .
clone size: many
V gene: TRBV6-6
CDR3 protein: CASSYEGVPDTQYF
CDR3 DNA: TGTGCCAGCAGTTACGAAGGTGTTCCAGATACGCAGTATTTT

J gene: TRBJ2-7
D gene: .
clone size: many
V gene: TRBV3-1
CDR3 protein: CASSLLESHEQYF
CDR3 DNA: TGTGCCAGCAGCCTCTTGGAATCCCACGAGCAGTACTTC

J gene: TRBJ1-1
D gene: .
clone size: .
V gene: TRBV7-9
CDR3 protein: CASSLRYTEAFF
CDR3 DNA: TGTGCCAGCAGCTTACGCTACACTGAAGCTTTCTTT

J gene: TRBJ2-1
D gene: .
clone size: few
V gene: TRBV11-1
CDR3 protein: CASSLEQSHHNEQFF
CDR3 DNA: TGTGCCAGCAGCTTAGAACAGAGTCACCACAATGAGCAGTTCTTC

J gene: TRBJ2-5
D gene: TRBD1
clone size: .
V gene: TRBV20-1
CDR3 protein: CSATPKTGASETQYF
CDR3 DNA: TGCAGTGCTACACCTAAGACAGGGGCGTCCGAGACCCAGTACTTC

J gene: TRBJ2-1
D gene: .
clone size: .
V gene: TRBV20-1
CDR3 protein: CSARPFGGNEQFF
CDR3 DNA: TGCAGTGCTAGACCTTTTGGGGGGAATGAGCAGTTCTTC

J gene: TRBJ2-1
D gene: TRBD2
clone size: few
V gene: TRBV20-1
CDR3 protein: CSARDQVAGGHEQFF
CDR3 DNA: TGCAGTGCTAGAGATCAGGTAGCGGGGGGCCATGAGCAGTTCTTC

J gene: TRBJ2-1
D gene: .
clone size: many
V gene: TRBV7-9
CDR3 protein: CASSSAQGTAYNEQFF
CDR3 DNA: TGTGCCAGCAGCTCAGCCCAGGGGACGGCGTACAATGAGCAGTTCTTC

J gene: TRBJ1-1
D gene: .
clone size: few
V gene: TRBV9
CDR3 protein: CASSTWANTEAFF
CDR3 DNA: TGTGCCAGCAGCACCTGGGCAAACACTGAAGCTTTCTTT

J gene: TRBJ2-1
D gene: .
clone size: many
V gene: TRBV24-1
CDR3 protein: CATSDVSTYNEQFF
CDR3 DNA: TGTGCCACCAGTGACGTATCAACCTACAATGAGCAGTTCTTC

J gene: TRBJ1-2
D gene: .
clone size: .
V gene: TRBV11-2
CDR3 protein: CASSSWGPSGGYTF
CDR3 DNA: TGTGCCAGCAGCTCATGGGGGCCTTCTGGAGGCTACACCTTC

J gene: TRBJ1-2
D gene: .
clone size: .
V gene: TRBV7-9
CDR3 protein: CASSLSTDGYTF
CDR3 DNA: TGTGCCAGCAGCTTATCTACGGATGGCTACACCTTC

J gene: TRBJ2-7
D gene: TRBD1
clone size: .
V gene: TRBV20-1
CDR3 protein: CSAIGRQGRREQYF
CDR3 DNA: TGCAGTGCTATCGGACGACAGGGGCGTCGTGAGCAGTACTTC

J gene: TRBJ2-3
D gene: .
clone size: .
V gene: TRBV2
CDR3 protein: CATSTQGLDTQYF
CDR3 DNA: TGTGCCACCAGCACCCAGGGGTTAGATACGCAGTATTTT

J gene: TRBJ1-2
D gene: TRBD1
clone size: .
V gene: TRBV6-5
CDR3 protein: CASSYSPGTGSGYTF
CDR3 DNA: TGTGCCAGCAGTTACTCGCCCGGGACAGGGTCGGGCTACACCTTC

J gene: TRBJ1-1
D gene: .
clone size: many
V gene: TRBV6-6
CDR3 protein: CASSYVGREAFF
CDR3 DNA: TGTGCCAGCAGTTACGTAGGCAGGGAAGCTTTCTTT

J gene: TRBJ2-1
D gene: .
clone size: .
V gene: TRBV12-3/TRBV12-4
CDR3 protein: CASSFHSTYNEQFF
CDR3 DNA: TGTGCCAGCAGTTTTCACTCTACCTACAATGAGCAGTTCTTC

J gene: TRBJ2-1
D gene: TRBD2
clone size: .
V gene: TRBV24-1
CDR3 protein: CATSESSSGGNNEQFF
CDR3 DNA: TGTGCCACCAGTGAAAGTTCTAGCGGGGGGAACAATGAGCAGTTCTTC

J gene: TRBJ1-2
D gene: .
clone size: many
V gene: TRBV20-1
CDR3 protein: CSARSRTGIYGYTF
CDR3 DNA: TGCAGTGCTAGATCCAGGACGGGAATCTATGGCTACACCTTC

J gene: TRBJ2-5
D gene: TRBD1
clone size: many
V gene: TRBV7-9
CDR3 protein: CASSRTGTGEETQYF
CDR3 DNA: TGTGCCAGCAGCCGAACCGGGACAGGGGAAGAGACCCAGTACTTC

J gene: TRBJ2-1
D gene: TRBD1
clone size: .
V gene: TRBV7-2
CDR3 protein: CASSTGTGGRNEQFF
CDR3 DNA: TGTGCCAGCAGCACCGGGACAGGGGGCCGAAATGAGCAGTTCTTC

J gene: TRBJ2-7
D gene: TRBD1
clone size: many
V gene: TRBV6-1
CDR3 protein: CASRTGTVVDEQYF
CDR3 DNA: TGTGCCAGCAGGACCGGGACAGTTGTTGACGAGCAGTACTTC

J gene: TRBJ2-1
D gene: .
clone size: many
V gene: TRBV12-3/TRBV12-4
CDR3 protein: CASTPTFPGSSHNEQFF
CDR3 DNA: TGTGCCAGCACCCCGACCTTCCCCGGGAGCAGCCACAATGAGCAGTTCTTC

J gene: TRBJ2-3
D gene: .
clone size: many
V gene: TRBV20-1
CDR3 protein: CSAISQRARTDTQYF
CDR3 DNA: TGCAGTGCTATAAGCCAGCGGGCCCGCACAGATACGCAGTATTTT

J gene: TRBJ2-1
D gene: TRBD2
clone size: few
V gene: TRBV7-3
CDR3 protein: CASSLMGGSLYNEQFF
CDR3 DNA: TGTGCCAGCAGCTTAATGGGCGGGAGTCTCTACAATGAGCAGTTCTTC

J gene: TRBJ1-4
D gene: .
clone size: .
V gene: TRBV5-1
CDR3 protein: CASSLGGKTNEKLFF
CDR3 DNA: TGCGCCAGCAGCTTGGGGGGAAAAACTAATGAAAAACTGTTTTTT

J gene: TRBJ2-7
D gene: TRBD1
clone size: .
V gene: TRBV7-9
CDR3 protein: CASSLAGGPRGEQYF
CDR3 DNA: TGTGCCAGCAGCTTAGCAGGGGGCCCCCGGGGCGAGCAGTACTTC

J gene: TRBJ1-6
D gene: .
clone size: .
V gene: TRBV2
CDR3 protein: CASSESGDTDSPLHF
CDR3 DNA: TGTGCCAGCAGTGAAAGCGGGGACACAGATTCACCCCTCCACTTT

J gene: TRBJ1-3
D gene: .
clone size: few
V gene: TRBV6-1
CDR3 protein: CASSVAPGNTIYF
CDR3 DNA: TGTGCCAGCAGTGTAGCGCCCGGAAACACCATATATTTT

J gene: TRBJ2-3
D gene: TRBD1
clone size: .
V gene: TRBV11-3
CDR3 protein: CASSIPGDRGGDTQYF
CDR3 DNA: TGTGCCAGCAGCATCCCGGGGGACAGGGGCGGGGATACGCAGTATTTT

J gene: TRBJ1-1
D gene: .
clone size: .
V gene: TRBV6-5
CDR3 protein: CASSYSSRSGRFHPEAFF
CDR3 DNA: TGTGCCAGCAGTTACTCGAGTCGGTCAGGGAGGTTTCACCCCGAAGCTTTCTTT

J gene: TRBJ2-1
D gene: .
clone size: .
V gene: TRBV6-1
CDR3 protein: CASSAIAVSYNEQFF
CDR3 DNA: TGTGCCAGCAGTGCCATAGCGGTCTCCTACAATGAGCAGTTCTTC

J gene: TRBJ1-2
D gene: .
clone size: few
V gene: TRBV24-1
CDR3 protein: CATSGLGAVSGYTF
CDR3 DNA: TGTGCCACCAGTGGTCTGGGGGCGGTATCTGGCTACACCTTC

J gene: TRBJ2-1
D gene: TRBD2
clone size: .
V gene: TRBV19
CDR3 protein: CASSAGTSGRAGHEQFF
CDR3 DNA: TGTGCCAGTAGTGCCGGGACTAGCGGGAGGGCGGGCCATGAGCAGTTCTTC

J gene: TRBJ2-1
D gene: .
clone size: .
V gene: TRBV7-9
CDR3 protein: CASSLEAEKQFF
CDR3 DNA: TGTGCCAGCAGCTTAGAGGCAGAGAAGCAGTTCTTC

J gene: TRBJ1-1
D gene: .
clone size: .
V gene: TRBV6-5
CDR3 protein: CASSYQAQKGTEAFF
CDR3 DNA: TGTGCCAGCAGTTACCAGGCCCAAAAGGGGACTGAAGCTTTCTTT

J gene: TRBJ2-3
D gene: TRBD2
clone size: .
V gene: TRBV11-2
CDR3 protein: CASSLGTSGSPTQYF
CDR3 DNA: TGTGCCAGCAGCTTAGGGACTAGCGGGAGTCCTACGCAGTATTTT